These T cell receptor beta chains were read from a single sample in a study of beta chain features in type 1 diabetes. Sequenced by immunoSEQ multiplex PCR; TCRdb stores in-frame clones only, minus some. Counted here are about 210,000 clones, 11% occurring once; the ten biggest clones make up 1% to 1.5%. The sequenced material came from central memory CD4+ T cells from blood. The receptors were sampled from a man aged 18 to 29 in good health. Both conserved end residues are part of each CDR3. A D gene is named only where the DNA matches it firmly. The size of a clone is reported for some rows only, either as once, few or many, or as a class for expanded clones.

D gene: .; J gene: TRBJ2-3; clone size: many; V gene: TRBV5-4; CDR3 DNA: TGTGCCAGCAGCTTGGGACAGGAGGCAGATACGCAGTATTTT; CDR3 protein: CASSLGQEADTQYF
D gene: .; J gene: TRBJ2-3; clone size: few; V gene: TRBV29-1; CDR3 DNA: TGCAGCGCCCCCCGGGGGCGGGCAAGCACAGATACGCAGTATTTT; CDR3 protein: CSAPRGRASTDTQYF
D gene: .; J gene: TRBJ2-7; clone size: few; V gene: TRBV4-2; CDR3 DNA: TGTGCCAGCGCTCCCTTCGAAGCGGGCTATACTTACGAGCAGTACTTC; CDR3 protein: CASAPFEAGYTYEQYF
D gene: .; J gene: TRBJ2-1; clone size: few; V gene: TRBV25-1; CDR3 DNA: TGTGCCAGCAGTGCGGCGGGATGGACGTACAATGAGCAGTTCTTC; CDR3 protein: CASSAAGWTYNEQFF
D gene: TRBD2; J gene: TRBJ2-7; clone size: .; V gene: TRBV9; CDR3 DNA: TGTGCCAGCAGCTCGGGACTAGCGGGAGCGGTCTACGAGCAGTACTTC; CDR3 protein: CASSSGLAGAVYEQYF
D gene: .; J gene: TRBJ2-1; clone size: .; V gene: TRBV21-1; CDR3 DNA: TGTGCCAGCAGCAAACAGGAAAGATCAGGCAAGTTCTTC; CDR3 protein: CASSKQERSGKFF
D gene: .; J gene: TRBJ2-5; clone size: .; V gene: TRBV6-5; CDR3 DNA: TGTGCCAGCAGGACCGCGGGAGAGACCCAGTACTTC; CDR3 protein: CASRTAGETQYF
D gene: TRBD2; J gene: TRBJ2-3; clone size: few; V gene: TRBV29-1; CDR3 DNA: TGCAGCGCCGGACTAGCGAACACAGATACGCAGTATTTT; CDR3 protein: CSAGLANTDTQYF
D gene: .; J gene: TRBJ1-1; clone size: .; V gene: TRBV25-1; CDR3 DNA: TGTGCCAGCAGTGAAAGCTGGTCGAACACTGAAGCTTTCTTT; CDR3 protein: CASSESWSNTEAFF
D gene: TRBD1; J gene: TRBJ1-5; clone size: .; V gene: TRBV18; CDR3 DNA: TGTGCCAGCTCACCCCAGGGGGCGAGTCAGCCCCAGCATTTT; CDR3 protein: CASSPQGASQPQHF
D gene: .; J gene: TRBJ2-7; clone size: few; V gene: TRBV7-2; CDR3 DNA: TGTGCCAGCAGCTCGAACAGGCCCTCCTACGAGCAGTACTTC; CDR3 protein: CASSSNRPSYEQYF
D gene: TRBD2; J gene: TRBJ2-1; clone size: few; V gene: TRBV18; CDR3 DNA: TGTGCCAGCTTGACTAGCGGGCCCAATGAGCAGTTCTTC; CDR3 protein: CASLTSGPNEQFF
D gene: .; J gene: TRBJ2-7; clone size: few; V gene: TRBV7-2; CDR3 DNA: TGTGCCAGCAGCATATGGAACGAGCAGTACTTC; CDR3 protein: CASSIWNEQYF
D gene: .; J gene: TRBJ2-7; clone size: few; V gene: TRBV15; CDR3 DNA: TGTGCCACCAGCCGCGGGGGACAGATCTACGAGCAGTACTTC; CDR3 protein: CATSRGGQIYEQYF
D gene: TRBD1; J gene: TRBJ2-5; clone size: .; V gene: TRBV28; CDR3 DNA: TGTGCCAGCAGTTTATACAGGGGGCAAGAGACCCAGTACTTC; CDR3 protein: CASSLYRGQETQYF
D gene: .; J gene: TRBJ2-6; clone size: few; V gene: TRBV28; CDR3 DNA: TGTGCCAGCATCCCCTACGGGGCGTTTGGGGCCAACGTCCTGACTTTC; CDR3 protein: CASIPYGAFGANVLTF
D gene: .; J gene: TRBJ2-3; clone size: .; V gene: TRBV18; CDR3 DNA: TGTGCCAGCTCACCGGACTTGGCGGCTACGCAGTATTTT; CDR3 protein: CASSPDLAATQYF
D gene: TRBD1; J gene: TRBJ2-3; clone size: few; V gene: TRBV18; CDR3 DNA: TGTGCCAGCTCACCAGTAGACAGGGCCACAGATACGCAGTATTTT; CDR3 protein: CASSPVDRATDTQYF
D gene: .; J gene: TRBJ1-2; clone size: .; V gene: TRBV5-1; CDR3 DNA: TGCGCCAGCAGCTTGGGAGTCGGGAACTATGGCTACACCTTC; CDR3 protein: CASSLGVGNYGYTF
D gene: TRBD2; J gene: TRBJ2-1; clone size: few; V gene: TRBV28; CDR3 DNA: TGTGCCAGCTCGGGACTAGCTAAACACAATGAGCAGTTCTTC; CDR3 protein: CASSGLAKHNEQFF
D gene: .; J gene: TRBJ1-2; clone size: .; V gene: TRBV2; CDR3 DNA: TGTGCCAGCATTCAGACAGCTAACTATGGCTACACCTTC; CDR3 protein: CASIQTANYGYTF
D gene: .; J gene: TRBJ2-7; clone size: .; V gene: TRBV30; CDR3 DNA: TGTGCCTGGAGTGTACACGGGGCCTTAATCTCCTACGAGCAGTACTTC; CDR3 protein: CAWSVHGALISYEQYF
D gene: TRBD1; J gene: TRBJ2-1; clone size: .; V gene: TRBV2; CDR3 DNA: TGTGCCAGCAGTCCCAGGGGGCGAGGAGGGAGGTCCGAGTTCTTC; CDR3 protein: CASSPRGRGGRSEFF
D gene: TRBD2; J gene: TRBJ2-3; clone size: few; V gene: TRBV9; CDR3 DNA: TGTGCCAGCAGCGTAGACCCTAGCGGGACCCCTGGTACGCAGTATTTT; CDR3 protein: CASSVDPSGTPGTQYF
D gene: TRBD1; J gene: TRBJ2-2; clone size: .; V gene: TRBV27; CDR3 DNA: TGTGCCAGCTTCTGGGGACAGGGTATCCCCGGGGAGCTGTTTTTT; CDR3 protein: CASFWGQGIPGELFF